The subject of this entry is one T cell receptor beta chain. Antigen specificity is unknown. This entry belongs to a study of T-cell reconstitution after alpha-beta-depleted transplantation in children. Preparation of the TCRbeta library used unique molecular identifiers. TCRdb ran MiXCR on the PCR reads and lists one entry per CDR3 protein. Among 440,000 or so distinct CDR3 sequences, roughly 44% were seen once, and the ten largest hold around a quarter. V shed 1 base and J shed 3 bases, with 13 bases lying between them. The CDR3 runs 15 residues. The germline gives CDR1 SQVTM, CDR2 ANQGSEA. Study results and limitations: In some patients, recipient T cells and intrathymic progenitors surviving conditioning explained high day-60 diversity.

The chain combines TRBV29-1 with TRBJ2-1; D gene unclear. This specimen consisted of PBMCs, obtained before TCRalphabeta/CD19-depleted stem cell transplant. This TCR derives from a girl under 10 years old with aplastic anemia, due to receive a stem cell transplant. CDR3 loop: CSVEGRLDHYNEQFF. The CDR3 region has the DNA TGCAGCGTTGAAGGCCGATTGGACCACTACAATGAGCAGTTCTTC.